The 15 T cell receptor beta chains listed next were all sequenced from one sample in a study of blood T cell repertoires in COVID-19. Generated by immunoSEQ multiplex PCR, the TCRdb table keeps only in-frame clones and is missing some. The data show 250,000 to 300,000 clones, with around 86% seen just once and 2.5% to 3.5% held by the top ten. Sample: peripheral blood. These receptors were collected from a woman between 55 and 75 years old with active or convalescent COVID-19.

The gene calls are TRBV6-2 or TRBV6-3 and TRBJ1-1, with 8 bases lining up with TRBD1. J was trimmed by 4 bases and V by 5 bases; bases with no gene match: 6. CDR1 and CDR2 (germline): MNHEY, SVGEGT. The length of the CDR3 is 14 residues. CDR3 in amino acids: CASSRQGAGTEAFF. The DNA for the CDR3 is TGTGCCAGCAGTCGCCAGGGGGCGGGCACTGAAGCTTTCTTT.

The chain carries TRBV5-1 and TRBJ1-2, with D perhaps matching TRBD1 (6 bases). Germline CDR1 reads SGHRS; CDR2 reads YFSETQ. The CDR3 loop spans 15 amino acids. Trimming left V 4 bases short and J 6 bases short, with 19 bases between. The DNA of the CDR3 is TGCGCCAGCAGCGCGGGGGCGGGGGTTGCGGATGGCTACACCTTC. Its protein product is CASSAGAGVADGYTF.

The chain employs TRBV25-1 and TRBJ1-4; TRBD1 matches at 8 bases. This CDR3 comprises 16 residues. Germline trimming cut 0 bases from V and 4 bases from J; bases unmatched to any gene: 4. The germline V gene has CDR1 MGHDK and CDR2 SYGVNS. In DNA form, the CDR3 reads TGTGCCAGCAGTGAATACAGGGGGCAAGGTAATGAAAAACTGTTTTTT. Residues: CASSEYRGQGNEKLFF.

This chain joins TRBV27 and TRBJ1-5, with no clear D. The CDR3 spans 13 residues. V shed 6 bases and J shed 6 bases, with 12 bases lying between them. The germline V gene encodes CDR1 MNHEY and CDR2 SMNVEV (reference sequence). The DNA of the CDR3 is TGTGCCAGCAGCGGGTTTCCCCCTCAGCCCCAGCATTTT. Its translation is CASSGFPPQPQHF.

This clone was counted only a few times. The chain recombines TRBV27 with TRBJ1-2, with 7 bases aligning to TRBD1. Germline trimming cut 5 bases from V and 4 bases from J; bases unmatched to any gene: 7. This CDR3 region has 14 residues. CDR1 is MNHEY, CDR2 SMNVEV, per germline (reference sequence). This chain's CDR3 is CASSPWTGLYGYTF. The CDR3 nucleotides are TGTGCCAGCAGTCCCTGGACAGGCCTCTATGGCTACACCTTC.

The chain carries TRBV27 and TRBJ1-1, with a possible D match to TRBD1 (5 bases). The V gene's germline CDR1 is MNHEY and CDR2 SMNVEV (reference sequence). There are 10 residues in the CDR3. V lost 8 bases and J lost 6, with 7 bases in between. The CDR3 nucleotides are TGTGCCAGCTGGGGCGCTGAAGCTTTCTTT. The encoded protein is CASWGAEAFF.

The J gene is TRBJ1-2, the V gene TRBV10-3; TRBD1 might be the D (5 bases). Germline V gene sequence: CDR1 ENHRY, CDR2 SYGVKD. This CDR3 spans 15 amino acids. With 0 bases removed from V and 3 bases from J, the gap between germline ends came to 11 bases. The CDR3 DNA reads as TGTGCCATCAGTGAGTCGGTAGACAGCTACTATGGCTACACCTTC. As protein: CAISESVDSYYGYTF.

V is TRBV5-1 and J is TRBJ2-5; no clear D gene. Germline CDR1 is SGHRS and CDR2 is YFSETQ. The V gene lost 8 bases and the J gene lost 2 bases, with 22 bases spanning the gap. The CDR3 runs to 16 residues. CDR3 DNA sequence: TGCGCCAGTTCGGTGGTGGGTCAGGCCAGGCAAGAGACCCAGTACTTC. This encodes CASSVVGQARQETQYF.

V usage is TRBV19 and J usage is TRBJ1-5; a possible D gene is TRBD1 (6 bases). The ends were cut back, 7 bases at V and 5 bases at J, with 15 bases in the middle. From germline, CDR1 is LNHDA and CDR2 SQIVND (reference sequence). The length of the CDR3 is 14 residues. CDR3 DNA: TGTGCCAGTAATACCAGGGGCCTGTATCAGCCCCAGCATTTT. Translated, it gives CASNTRGLYQPQHF.

V and J are TRBV7-9 and TRBJ1-1, with D perhaps TRBD1 (6 bases). The CDR3 has 14 residues. Germline CDR1 and CDR2: SEHNR and FQNEAQ (reference sequence). Trimming cost V 5 bases and J 3 bases, with 13 bases left between them. CDR3 protein: CASSPGVGDTEAFF. Here the CDR3 DNA reads TGTGCCAGCAGCCCAGGGGTGGGGGACACTGAAGCTTTCTTT.

The chain's CDR3 is CASSPTSGSYEQYF. CDR3 in DNA: TGTGCCAGCAGCCCTACTAGCGGGTCCTACGAGCAGTACTTC. The chain has TRBV5-4 and TRBJ2-7; 9 bases align to TRBD2. J lost 1 base, V lost 4 bases, and 3 bases had no gene match. CDR3 length: 14 residues. Germline V gene sequence: CDR1 SGHNT, CDR2 YYREEE (reference sequence).

J is TRBJ2-7 and V is TRBV7-2; the D is unclear. The CDR3 has 13 residues. The V end was cut by 1 base, the J end by 1 base, with 5 bases between. Germline lookup yields CDR1 SGHTA and CDR2 FQGNSA. The DNA of the CDR3 is TGTGCCAGCAGCTTAGTACAGTCCTACGAGCAGTACTTC. Its translation is CASSLVQSYEQYF.

The chain combines TRBV2 with TRBJ1-1, with a weak D call TRBD1 (5 bases). V was trimmed by 0 bases and J by 3 bases, leaving 20 bases between them. This CDR3 spans 18 amino acids. CDR1 and CDR2 (germline): SNHLY, FYNNEI. This CDR3 reads CASSEALRGPRGDTEAFF. DNA for the CDR3: TGTGCCAGCAGTGAAGCGCTTCGGGGTCCCCGGGGGGACACTGAAGCTTTCTTT.

This rearrangement joins TRBV6-5 to TRBJ1-6; 8 bases match TRBD1. CDR3 length equals 15 residues. Germline CDR1 and CDR2: MNHEY and SVGAGI. Trimming at V came to 7 bases and at J to 10 bases, leaving 12 bases not matched to a gene. The CDR3 nucleotides are TGTGCCAGCACCGTGGACAGGGCGTCCCTCTCACCCCTCCACTTT. Amino acids: CASTVDRASLSPLHF.

The chain links TRBV5-4 to TRBJ2-7; TRBD1 aligns across 9 bases. The ends lost 4 bases at V and 2 bases at J; junction bases unmatched: 7. The length of the CDR3 is 15 residues. Germline values: CDR1 SGHNT, CDR2 YYREEE (reference sequence). CDR3 sequence reads: CASSVPTGGPYEQYF. The CDR3 DNA reads TGTGCCAGCAGCGTCCCAACAGGGGGCCCCTACGAGCAGTACTTC.